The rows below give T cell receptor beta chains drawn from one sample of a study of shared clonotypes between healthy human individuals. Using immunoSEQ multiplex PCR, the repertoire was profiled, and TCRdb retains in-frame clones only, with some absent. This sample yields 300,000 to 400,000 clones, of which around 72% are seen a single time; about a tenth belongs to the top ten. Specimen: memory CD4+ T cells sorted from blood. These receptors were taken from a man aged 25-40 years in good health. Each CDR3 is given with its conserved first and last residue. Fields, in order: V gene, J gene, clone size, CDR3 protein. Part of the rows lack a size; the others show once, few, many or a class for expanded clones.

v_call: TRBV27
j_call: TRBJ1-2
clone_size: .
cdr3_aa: CASRGQDNYGYTF

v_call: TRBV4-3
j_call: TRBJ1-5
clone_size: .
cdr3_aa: CASSQDKTGQPQHF

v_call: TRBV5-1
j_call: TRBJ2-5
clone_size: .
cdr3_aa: CASSTGGAFETQYF

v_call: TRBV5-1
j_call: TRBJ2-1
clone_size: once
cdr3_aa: CASSSVGEGDNEQFF

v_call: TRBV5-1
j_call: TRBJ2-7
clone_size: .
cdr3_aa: CASSAGTGGYEQYF

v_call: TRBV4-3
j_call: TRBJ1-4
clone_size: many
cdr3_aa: CASSLGEKLFF

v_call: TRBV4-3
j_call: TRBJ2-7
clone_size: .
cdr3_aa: CASSQSLLSYEQYF

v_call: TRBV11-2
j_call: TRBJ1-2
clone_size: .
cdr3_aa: CASSARTETVYGYTF

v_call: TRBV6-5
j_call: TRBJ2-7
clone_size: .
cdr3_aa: CASSLGERWGEQYF

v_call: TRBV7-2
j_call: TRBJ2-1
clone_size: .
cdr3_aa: CASTTRRGGQFF

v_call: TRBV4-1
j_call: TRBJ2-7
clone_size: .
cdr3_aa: CASSQGLAGEIPYEQYF

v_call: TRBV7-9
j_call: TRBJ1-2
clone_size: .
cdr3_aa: CASSPREGIYGYTF

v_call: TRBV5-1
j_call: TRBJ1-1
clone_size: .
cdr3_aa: CASSLRQARDTEAFF

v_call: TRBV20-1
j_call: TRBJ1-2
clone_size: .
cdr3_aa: CSASPGGGYTF